This T cell receptor (beta chain) was sequenced in a study of immune evolution from preneoplasia to lung adenocarcinoma. Profiling relied on immunoSEQ multiplex PCR, and the TCRdb table lists in-frame clones only, not all of them. The sample yields just under 10,000 clones, about four fifths seen once. The CDR3 runs 16 residues. The germline CDR1 and CDR2 sequences are MDHEN and SYDVKM. J lost 3 bases, V lost 6 bases, and 9 bases had no gene match. This TCR came from a person between 70 and 80 years old with lung adenocarcinoma. Some clones in this sample may be carry-over from other donors' samples. The chain has TRBV28 and TRBJ2-2; 8 bases are a match to TRBD1. The sequencing sample was made of FFPE minimally invasive lung adenocarcinoma tissue. The CDR3 region is CASRTPGQVYTGELFF. In nucleotides, the CDR3 is TGTGCCAGCAGAACCCCGGGACAGGTGTACACCGGGGAGCTGTTTTTT.